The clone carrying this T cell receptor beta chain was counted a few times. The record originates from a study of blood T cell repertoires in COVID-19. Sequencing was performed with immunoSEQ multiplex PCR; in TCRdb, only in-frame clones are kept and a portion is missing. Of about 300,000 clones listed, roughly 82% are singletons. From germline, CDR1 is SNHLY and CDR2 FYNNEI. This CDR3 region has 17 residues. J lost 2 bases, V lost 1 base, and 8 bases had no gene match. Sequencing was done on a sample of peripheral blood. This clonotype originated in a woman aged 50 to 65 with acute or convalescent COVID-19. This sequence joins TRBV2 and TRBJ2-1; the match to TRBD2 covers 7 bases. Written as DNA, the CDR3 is TGTGCCAGCAGTGAAGACCCGCCTAGCGGAGCCTACAATGAGCAGTTCTTC. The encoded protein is CASSEDPPSGAYNEQFF.